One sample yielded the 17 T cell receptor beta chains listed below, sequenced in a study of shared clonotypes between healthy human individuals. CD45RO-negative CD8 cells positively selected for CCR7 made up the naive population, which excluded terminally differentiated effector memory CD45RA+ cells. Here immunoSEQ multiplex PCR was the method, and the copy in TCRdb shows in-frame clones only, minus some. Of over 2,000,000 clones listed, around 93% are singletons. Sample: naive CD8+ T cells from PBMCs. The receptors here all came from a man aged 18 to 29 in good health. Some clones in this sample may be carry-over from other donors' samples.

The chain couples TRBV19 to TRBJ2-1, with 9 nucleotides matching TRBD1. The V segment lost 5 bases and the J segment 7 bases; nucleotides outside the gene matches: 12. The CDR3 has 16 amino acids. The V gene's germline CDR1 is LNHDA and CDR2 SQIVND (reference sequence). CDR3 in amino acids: CASSPRGGQGVNEQFF. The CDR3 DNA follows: TGTGCCAGTAGTCCAAGAGGGGGACAGGGTGTAAATGAGCAGTTCTTC.

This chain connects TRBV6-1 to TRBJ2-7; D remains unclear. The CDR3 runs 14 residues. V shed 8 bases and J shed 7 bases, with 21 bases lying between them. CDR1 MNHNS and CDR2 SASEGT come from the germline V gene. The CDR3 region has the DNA TGTGCCAGCCAAGATGGGGTCGTCCCACCAGAGCAGTACTTC. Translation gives CASQDGVVPPEQYF.

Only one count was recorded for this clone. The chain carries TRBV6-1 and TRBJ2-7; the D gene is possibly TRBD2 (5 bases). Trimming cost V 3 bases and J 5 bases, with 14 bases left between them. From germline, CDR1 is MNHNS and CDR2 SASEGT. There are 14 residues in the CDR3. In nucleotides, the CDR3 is TGTGCCAGCAGTGATTTCGGGGAGTCCCACGAGCAGTACTTC. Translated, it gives CASSDFGESHEQYF.

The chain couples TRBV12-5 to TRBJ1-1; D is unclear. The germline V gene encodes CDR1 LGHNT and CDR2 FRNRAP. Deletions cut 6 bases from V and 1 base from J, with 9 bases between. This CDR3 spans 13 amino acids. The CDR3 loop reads CASGYGANTEAFF. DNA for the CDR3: TGTGCTAGTGGGTATGGAGCGAACACTGAAGCTTTCTTT. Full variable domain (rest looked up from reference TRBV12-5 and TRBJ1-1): DARVTQTPRHKVTEMGQEVTMRCQPILGHNTVFWYRQTMMQGLELLAYFRNRAPLDDSGMPKDRFSAEMPDATLATLKIQPSEPRDSAVYFCASGYGANTEAFFGQGTRLTVV.

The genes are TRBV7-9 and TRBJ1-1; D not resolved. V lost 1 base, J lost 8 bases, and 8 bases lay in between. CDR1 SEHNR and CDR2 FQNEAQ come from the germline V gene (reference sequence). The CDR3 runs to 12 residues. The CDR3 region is CASSLGLGEAFF. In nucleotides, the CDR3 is TGTGCCAGCAGCTTAGGGTTGGGGGAAGCTTTCTTT.

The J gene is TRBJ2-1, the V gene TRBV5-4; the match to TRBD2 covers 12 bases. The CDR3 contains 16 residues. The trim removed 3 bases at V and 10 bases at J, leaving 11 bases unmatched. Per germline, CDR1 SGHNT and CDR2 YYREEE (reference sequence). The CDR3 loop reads CASSSGLAGPLGEQFF. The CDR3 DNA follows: TGTGCCAGCAGCTCCGGACTAGCGGGGCCCCTAGGGGAGCAGTTCTTC.

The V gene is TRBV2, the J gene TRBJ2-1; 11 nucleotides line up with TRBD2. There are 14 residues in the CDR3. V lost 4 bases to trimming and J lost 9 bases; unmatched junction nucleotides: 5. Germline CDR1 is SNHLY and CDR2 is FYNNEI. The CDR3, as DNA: TGTGCCAGCAGTGGCGTAGCGGGAGGGGTTGAGCAGTTCTTC. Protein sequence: CASSGVAGGVEQFF.

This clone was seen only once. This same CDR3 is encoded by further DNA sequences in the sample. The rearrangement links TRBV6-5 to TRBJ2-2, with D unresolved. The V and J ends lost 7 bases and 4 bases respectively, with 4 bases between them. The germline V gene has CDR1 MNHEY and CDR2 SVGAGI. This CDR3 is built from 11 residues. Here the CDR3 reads CASTSTGELFF. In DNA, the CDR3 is TGTGCCAGCACTAGCACCGGGGAGCTGTTTTTT.

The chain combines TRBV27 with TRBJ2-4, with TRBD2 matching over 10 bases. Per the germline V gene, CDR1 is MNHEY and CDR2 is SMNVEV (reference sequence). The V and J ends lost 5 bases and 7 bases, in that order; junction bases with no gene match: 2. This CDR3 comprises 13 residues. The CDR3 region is CASSSGRGNIQYF. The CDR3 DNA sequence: TGTGCCAGCAGTAGCGGGAGGGGGAACATTCAGTACTTC.

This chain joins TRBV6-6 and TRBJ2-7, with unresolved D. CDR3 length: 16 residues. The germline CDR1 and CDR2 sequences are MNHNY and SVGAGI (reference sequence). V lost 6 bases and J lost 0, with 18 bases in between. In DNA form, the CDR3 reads TGTGCCAGCAGCCCCCCCGGGCTCAGGAGCTCCTACGAGCAGTACTTC. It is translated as CASSPPGLRSSYEQYF.

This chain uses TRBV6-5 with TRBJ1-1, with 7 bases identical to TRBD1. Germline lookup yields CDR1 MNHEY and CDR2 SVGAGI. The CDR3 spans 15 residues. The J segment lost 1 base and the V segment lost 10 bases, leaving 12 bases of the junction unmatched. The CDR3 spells CATHLPQGGNTEAFF. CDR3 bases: TGTGCCACCCACCTCCCCCAGGGGGGGAACACTGAAGCTTTCTTT.

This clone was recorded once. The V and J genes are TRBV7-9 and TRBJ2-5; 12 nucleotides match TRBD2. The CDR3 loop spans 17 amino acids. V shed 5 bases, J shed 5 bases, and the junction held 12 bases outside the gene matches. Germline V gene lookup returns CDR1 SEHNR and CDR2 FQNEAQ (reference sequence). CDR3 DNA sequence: TGTGCCAGCAGCGGACTCGAAGGACTAGCGGGGTGGGAGACCCAGTACTTC. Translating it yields CASSGLEGLAGWETQYF.

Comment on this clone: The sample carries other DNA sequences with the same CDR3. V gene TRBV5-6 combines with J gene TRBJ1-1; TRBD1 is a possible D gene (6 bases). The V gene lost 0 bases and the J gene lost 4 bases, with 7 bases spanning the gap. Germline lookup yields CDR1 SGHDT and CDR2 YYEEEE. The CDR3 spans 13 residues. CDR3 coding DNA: TGTGCCAGCAGCTTGGTCAGGGGCACTGAAGCTTTCTTT. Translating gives CASSLVRGTEAFF.

The CDR3 loop is CASSQKLATISSYNEQFF. As DNA, the CDR3 is TGTGCCAGCAGCCAAAAACTAGCGACTATCTCCTCCTACAATGAGCAGTTCTTC. This rearrangement joins TRBV4-2 to TRBJ2-1, with 7 positions matching TRBD2. The CDR3 runs 18 residues. V shed 2 bases and J 0 bases; nucleotides not matched to a gene: 10. Germline CDR1 reads LGHNA; CDR2 reads YNFKEQ.

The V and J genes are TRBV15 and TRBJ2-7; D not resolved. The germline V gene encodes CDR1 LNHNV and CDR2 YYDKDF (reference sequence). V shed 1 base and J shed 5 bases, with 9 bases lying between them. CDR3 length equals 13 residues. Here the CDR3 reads CATSRVGPHEQYF. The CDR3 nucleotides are TGTGCCACCAGCAGAGTGGGTCCCCACGAGCAGTACTTC.

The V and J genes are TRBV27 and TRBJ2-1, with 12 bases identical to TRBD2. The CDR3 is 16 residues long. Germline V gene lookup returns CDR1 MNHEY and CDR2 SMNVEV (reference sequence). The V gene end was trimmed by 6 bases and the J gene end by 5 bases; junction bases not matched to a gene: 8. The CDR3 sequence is CASSPSTSGGDNEQFF. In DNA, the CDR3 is TGTGCCAGCAGCCCCTCGACTAGCGGGGGCGACAATGAGCAGTTCTTC.

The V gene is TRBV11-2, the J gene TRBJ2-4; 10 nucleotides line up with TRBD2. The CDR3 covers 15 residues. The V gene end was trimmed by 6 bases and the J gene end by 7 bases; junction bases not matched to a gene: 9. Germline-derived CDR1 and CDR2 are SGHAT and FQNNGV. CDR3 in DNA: TGTGCCAGCAGTTCCTTTCTAGCGGGAGCCAACATTCAGTACTTC. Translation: CASSSFLAGANIQYF.